The sequence of this T cell receptor beta chain was determined in a study of spatial heterogeneity in lung cancer. Documented time point: blood at routine non-recurrence follow-up after resection. No cells were sorted before sequencing. The whole RNA sequenced was extracted from tumor, nontumor lung or frozen PBMC. To note about this clonotype: Its antigen is unknown.

Germline V gene data show CDR1 as SGHRS and CDR2 as YFSETQ. Deletions cut 0 bases from V and 1 base from J, with 6 bases between. The CDR3 sequence is 14 residues long. TCRdb passed the 5' RACE reads through MiXCR, listing each CDR3 protein once. The data show about 87,000 distinct CDR3 sequences, roughly 19% seen once. Study-wide results and caveats: Relative to follow-up, resection was when ubiquitous expanded tumor TCRs appeared more in blood.

The TCR comes from a male donor with early-stage non-small cell lung cancer. V usage is TRBV5-1 and J usage is TRBJ2-3; D not resolved. Source: PBMCs, taken at follow-up. The CDR3 DNA reads as TGCGCCAGCAGCTTGGAACAGCGCACAGATACGCAGTATTTT. Protein product: CASSLEQRTDTQYF.